This T cell receptor (beta chain) was identified in a study of cytomegalovirus exposure and HLA in healthy donors. Germline V gives CDR1 LNHDA, CDR2 SQIVND (reference sequence). This CDR3 has 12 amino acids. Trimming took off 6 bases at V and 6 bases at J, with 11 bases between the two ends. PCR used 60 Vbeta primers and 13 Jbeta primers. As originally analysed: Roughly 11 million shared chains were among 65 million to 85 million unique TCR beta chains counted in a later analysis. Generated by immunoSEQ multiplex PCR, the TCRdb table keeps only in-frame clones and is missing some. The V and J calls and clone size were taken over from that table, and D and trimming were inferred from the DNA. Of about 130,000 clones in the sample, 74% were seen once.

The receptor comes from a woman between 45 and 60 years old in good health and CMV-seropositive. The sample taken for sequencing was PBMCs. V usage is TRBV19 and J usage is TRBJ1-2; no definite D call. The CDR3 spells CASSPGRDGYTF. DNA for the CDR3: TGTGCCAGTAGCCCCGGGAGAGATGGCTACACCTTC. Combining the CDR3 with reference TRBV19 and TRBJ1-2 gives the whole variable domain DGGITQSPKYLFRKEGQNVTLSCEQNLNHDAMYWYRQDPGQGLRLIYYSQIVNDFQKGDIAEGYSVSREKKESFPLTVTSAQKNPTAFYLCASSPGRDGYTFGSGTRLTVV.